The 18 T cell receptor beta chains reported below all come from one sample, sequenced in a study of radiotherapy plus CTLA-4 blockade in lung cancer. Libraries were prepared by immunoSEQ multiplex PCR; TCRdb keeps only in-frame clonotypes and omits some of them. This sample yields fewer than 100,000 clones, of which less than 90% are seen a single time; 0.75% to 0.85% belongs to the top ten. The sample consisted of peripheral blood, taken from a patient treated with radiotherapy plus ipilimumab. The source is a human donor with non-small cell lung cancer who had stable disease on radiotherapy plus ipilimumab.

The V call is TRBV11-1, the J call TRBJ2-2; D gene unclear. V lost 5 bases and J 1 base, leaving 8 bases between the germline ends. Germline V gene lookup returns CDR1 SGHAT and CDR2 FQDESV (reference sequence). This CDR3 spans 14 amino acids. CDR3 bases: TGTGCCAGCAGCCCCCTAGGGAACACCGGGGAGCTGTTTTTT. Translated: CASSPLGNTGELFF.

The gene calls are TRBV7-9 and TRBJ1-5; 10 bases are a match to TRBD1. J lost 5 bases, V lost 5 bases, and 9 bases had no gene match. This CDR3 contains 16 residues. Germline-derived CDR1 and CDR2 are SEHNR and FQNEAQ (reference sequence). The CDR3 region has the DNA TGTGCCAGCAGCCTCGGGACAGGGGCGCTGGATCAGCCCCAGCATTTT. It encodes CASSLGTGALDQPQHF. The variable domain in full, completed from reference TRBV7-9 and TRBJ1-5, reads DTGVSQNPRHKITKRGQNVTFRCDPISEHNRLYWYRQTLGQGPEFLTYFQNEAQLEKSRLLSDRFSAERPKGSFSTLEIQRTEQGDSAMYLCASSLGTGALDQPQHFGDGTRLSIL.

The V gene is TRBV5-1, the J gene TRBJ2-2; TRBD1 matches 8 bases. This CDR3 is built from 18 residues. Germline CDR1 SGHRS, CDR2 YFSETQ. The V gene end was trimmed by 3 bases and the J gene end by 0 bases; junction bases not matched to a gene: 10. CDR3 nucleotides: TGCGCCAGCAGCTGGGTCTCCCCGGGACAGGCGAACACCGGGGAGCTGTTTTTT. This sequence encodes CASSWVSPGQANTGELFF.

CDR3 sequence reads: CATSSAGLGDEQFF. The CDR3 DNA is TGTGCCACCAGCAGTGCGGGCCTTGGGGATGAGCAGTTCTTC. The chain employs TRBV15 and TRBJ2-1; D possibly corresponds to TRBD2 (5 bases). This CDR3 has 14 amino acids. Trimming took 3 bases from V and 8 from J, leaving 14 bases between them. Germline loops: CDR1 LNHNV, CDR2 YYDKDF (reference sequence).

This rearrangement joins TRBV6-1 to TRBJ2-4; 8 bases line up with TRBD1. Per germline, CDR1 MNHNS and CDR2 SASEGT. V lost 1 base, J lost 9 bases, and 2 bases stayed unmatched. CDR3 length: 13 amino acids. The CDR3 region has the DNA TGTGCCAGCAGTGAAGGGACAGGGAGCATTCAGTACTTC. This sequence encodes CASSEGTGSIQYF.

This clone has just a few counts. The rearrangement links TRBV6-6 to TRBJ1-2; TRBD1 is a possible D gene (5 bases). Germline V lookup: CDR1 MNHNY, CDR2 SVGAGI (reference sequence). The CDR3 extends over 15 amino acids. The germline V and J ends were trimmed by 3 bases and 1 base, with 12 bases remaining between them. CDR3 region: CASSYGQGSNYGYTF. Here the CDR3 DNA reads TGTGCCAGCAGTTATGGGCAGGGTAGTAACTATGGCTACACCTTC.

This clone was detected only once. The rearrangement links TRBV10-3 to TRBJ2-3; D gene ambiguous. CDR1 and CDR2 from the germline V gene are ENHRY and SYGVKD. V was cut by 4 bases and J by 2 bases, with 4 bases left in between. The CDR3 covers 12 residues. Written as DNA, the CDR3 is TGTGCCATCAGTGGAATCACAGATACGCAGTATTTT. Amino acid sequence: CAISGITDTQYF.

The J gene is TRBJ2-1, the V gene TRBV6-5; a possible D gene is TRBD2 (6 bases). Germline V lookup: CDR1 MNHEY, CDR2 SVGAGI. The CDR3 covers 16 residues. Trimming left V 0 bases short and J 0 bases short, with 9 bases between. CDR3 DNA: TGTGCCAGCAGTTACTCACCGGGGGACTCCTACAATGAGCAGTTCTTC. This translates into CASSYSPGDSYNEQFF.

The chain carries TRBV30 and TRBJ1-5, with D perhaps matching TRBD1 (5 bases). This CDR3 has 13 residues. Trimming took off 0 bases at V and 5 bases at J, with 8 bases between the two ends. Germline V gene sequence: CDR1 GTSNPN, CDR2 SVGIG (reference sequence). CDR3: CAWSVQDHQPQHF. CDR3 DNA: TGTGCCTGGAGTGTACAGGACCATCAGCCCCAGCATTTT.

The rearrangement joins TRBV4-1 to TRBJ2-7, with 7 bases that match TRBD2. The J segment lost 7 bases and the V segment lost 4 bases, leaving 22 bases of the junction unmatched. The CDR3 runs to 18 residues. Germline CDR1 reads MGHRA; CDR2 reads YSYEKL. The CDR3 DNA follows: TGCGCCAGCAGCCCCACCCCTTCCCGGGACTACCCTTCGGGGGAGCAGTACTTC. It encodes CASSPTPSRDYPSGEQYF.

The chain uses TRBV5-4 and TRBJ1-1, with 7 positions matching TRBD1. J lost 3 bases, V lost 2 bases, and 4 bases had no gene match. From germline, CDR1 is SGHNT and CDR2 YYREEE (reference sequence). CDR3 size: 14 residues. In DNA, the CDR3 is TGTGCCAGCAGCTTACCGGGACAGTACACTGAAGCTTTCTTT. Translating it yields CASSLPGQYTEAFF.

The V call is TRBV5-5, the J call TRBJ1-6, with 9 bases identical to TRBD1. Trimming took 1 base from V and 9 from J; bases not matched to a gene: 5. The germline gives CDR1 SGHKS, CDR2 YYEKEE (reference sequence). The CDR3 length is 15 residues. The CDR3: CASSLSVDRGSPLHF. The CDR3 DNA reads as TGTGCCAGCAGCTTGAGTGTGGACAGGGGTTCACCCCTCCACTTT. The complete variable domain, with remaining parts taken from reference TRBV5-5 and TRBJ1-6, reads DAGVTQSPTHLIKTRGQQVTLRCSPISGHKSVSWYQQVLGQGPQFIFQYYEKEERGRGNFPDRFSARQFPNYSSELNVNALLLGDSALYLCASSLSVDRGSPLHFGNGTRLTVT.

The gene calls are TRBV5-1 and TRBJ2-3; TRBD1 might be the D (5 bases). The ends were cut back, 5 bases at V and 4 bases at J, with 14 bases in the middle. Germline V lookup: CDR1 SGHRS, CDR2 YFSETQ. There are 14 residues in the CDR3. CDR3 DNA sequence: TGCGCCAGCAGAACAGGTTCTAGGGCAGATACGCAGTATTTT. Its protein is CASRTGSRADTQYF. Drawing the rest from reference TRBV5-1 and TRBJ2-3, the complete variable domain is KAGVTQTPRYLIKTRGQQVTLSCSPISGHRSVSWYQQTPGQGLQFLFEYFSETQRNKGNFPGRFSGRQFSNSRSEMNVSTLELGDSALYLCASRTGSRADTQYFGPGTRLTVL.

The chain uses TRBV5-1 and TRBJ1-1; D call uncertain. The CDR3 totals 14 residues. V lost 0 bases and J lost 0, with 6 bases in between. The V gene's germline CDR1 is SGHRS and CDR2 YFSETQ. CDR3 bases: TGCGCCAGCAGCTTGGTTGGTGTGAACACTGAAGCTTTCTTT. Protein: CASSLVGVNTEAFF.

The chain couples TRBV9 to TRBJ2-2; D is uncertain. With 0 bases removed from V and 1 base from J, the gap between germline ends came to 13 bases. Germline V lookup: CDR1 SGDLS, CDR2 YYNGEE. The CDR3 has 17 residues. CDR3 nucleotides: TGTGCCAGCAGCGTAGGTCACCGATCACAGAACACCGGGGAGCTGTTTTTT. It yields the protein CASSVGHRSQNTGELFF. Supplemented by reference TRBV9 and TRBJ2-2, the full variable domain reads DSGVTQTPKHLITATGQRVTLRCSPRSGDLSVYWYQQSLDQGLQFLIQYYNGEERAKGNILERFSAQQFPDLHSELNLSSLELGDSALYFCASSVGHRSQNTGELFFGEGSRLTVL.

This clone has a handful of counts. The chain has TRBV28 and TRBJ2-3; TRBD2 matches 8 bases. CDR3 length equals 18 residues. Germline loops: CDR1 MDHEN, CDR2 SYDVKM. V gave up 8 bases and J gave up 6 bases; unmatched junction bases: 22. CDR3 sequence: CASRSLIYAGGRSDTQYF. DNA of the CDR3: TGTGCCAGCCGCAGTTTGATCTACGCGGGGGGTAGGTCTGATACGCAGTATTTT.

This chain connects TRBV5-1 to TRBJ1-4, with a possible D match to TRBD1 (6 bases). This CDR3 comprises 14 residues. CDR1 SGHRS and CDR2 YFSETQ come from the germline V gene. Trimming left V 4 bases short and J 7 bases short, with 14 bases between. CDR3 sequence reads: CASSKQGIGEKLFF. CDR3 sequence (DNA): TGCGCCAGCAGCAAACAGGGCATTGGTGAAAAACTGTTTTTT.

J is TRBJ1-5 and V is TRBV20-1, with D unclear. Germline V gene data show CDR1 as DFQATT and CDR2 as SNEGSKA (reference sequence). This CDR3 has 10 residues. Trimming shortened V by 3 bases and J by 10 bases, and 7 bases separated the two germline ends. CDR3 nucleotides: TGCAGTGCTAGTTTTGGTCCCCAGCATTTT. Amino acid sequence: CSASFGPQHF.